A few counts support the clone carrying this TCR beta chain. The antigen is undetermined. The length of the CDR3 is 12 residues. Germline V gene lookup returns CDR1 MNHNS and CDR2 SASEGT. V gave up 9 bases and J gave up 1 base; unmatched junction bases: 2. The data are from a study of early T cells in non-severe SARS-CoV-2 infection. Study summary: Chains were not paired, and sequencing was done on bulk RNA from unsorted whole blood. The study, taken as a whole, reports: Private and CD4 specificities were missed by VDJdb matching, skewed to anti-spike CD8.

Individual cDNA molecules carried attached unique molecular identifiers. TCRdb ran MiXCR on the 5' RACE reads and lists one entry per CDR3 protein. The table records around 75,000 distinct CDR3 sequences, about 9.4% of them present only once. The sample taken for sequencing was whole blood. The chain uses TRBV6-1 and TRBJ2-7; 8 bases map to TRBD1. The receptor comes from an adult who was a healthcare worker with PCR-confirmed SARS-CoV-2 infection or an uninfected control (not recorded which). In nucleotides, the CDR3 is TGTGCCAGTGACAGGGGATCCTACGAGCAGTACTTC. Amino acid sequence: CASDRGSYEQYF.